Listed below are T cell receptor beta chains from one sample, sequenced in a study of blood T cell repertoires in COVID-19. Data came from immunoSEQ multiplex PCR; TCRdb stores just in-frame clones and leaves some out. The sample consists of more than 85,000 clones, 65% to 90% of them appearing once. Sequenced sample: peripheral blood. These receptors were taken from a woman older than 75 with active or convalescent COVID-19. Each CDR3 is given without its conserved first and last residue.

v_call | cdr3_length | cdr3_aa
TRBV7-7 | 13 | ASSEGTGSLFEQF
TRBV9 | 15 | ASSVATGGSLYYGYT
TRBV28 | 12 | ASRGLAGGETQY
TRBV28 | 16 | ASSLGFGRSKGGDEQY
TRBV5-4 | 15 | ASRNSLAGGPLNEQF
TRBV12-5 | 13 | ASGFQSGSTGELF
TRBV3-1/TRBV3-2 | 13 | ASSQEVTSIDTQY
TRBV14 | 14 | ASSQLTTGRINGYT
TRBV5-1 | 14 | ASSLGGPGQNSPLH
TRBV9 | 16 | ASSPLRTGGAFGETQY
TRBV25-1 | 15 | ASSALEGDYSYNEQF
TRBV16 | 14 | ASSQSDAGLGSPLH
TRBV7-8 | 15 | ASSFAATGGRTDTQY
TRBV7-8 | 15 | ASSHLVGLASFYEQY
TRBV29-1 | 15 | SAGLASGTDWGETQY
TRBV30 | 12 | AWMTGGTNEKLF
TRBV12-3/TRBV12-4 | 10 | ASSSQNSPLH
TRBV6-6 | 12 | ASSYSAGRYGYT
TRBV10-3 | 13 | AISPGTGGIQPQH
TRBV6-5 | 12 | ASMRATAKNIQY
TRBV3-1/TRBV3-2 | 13 | ASSQTRANTGELF
TRBV6-5 | 12 | ASTWTSGTNEQF
TRBV7-8 | 11 | ASSRTGNYGYT
TRBV2 | 10 | ATRGEGEKLF
TRBV29-1 | 8 | SAYTGELF
TRBV15 | 13 | ATSRVRTGSSEAF
TRBV19 | 12 | ASRGQGASYEQY
TRBV9 | 12 | ASSVDGNTGELF
TRBV15 | 14 | ATSRVPEISTDTQY
TRBV18 | 11 | ASSPGTDEKLF
TRBV5-4 | 14 | ASTRATSGRWGEQY
TRBV9 | 12 | ATSTDLAGGEQF
TRBV19 | 13 | ASRQRVNSYNEQF
TRBV5-1 | 13 | ASSLVGGGTDTQY
TRBV28 | 11 | ASSFGQNYGYT
TRBV7-3 | 16 | ASSQFGTSGRAAGELF
TRBV12-3/TRBV12-4 | 11 | ASSLGSNSPLH
TRBV28 | 13 | ASSSPGQGPNTIY
TRBV4-2 | 11 | ASSQVVPAEAF
TRBV5-1 | 14 | ASSSGLAGELNEQF
TRBV28 | 13 | ARTHRSGWTYEQY
TRBV28 | 12 | ASVASGSTYEQY
TRBV6-4 | 13 | ASSAPDRADYGYT
TRBV5-6 | 14 | ASSLFGGSSHNEQF
TRBV5-4 | 15 | ASSLVWDYSGANVLT
TRBV5-1 | 11 | ASSLTSQETQY